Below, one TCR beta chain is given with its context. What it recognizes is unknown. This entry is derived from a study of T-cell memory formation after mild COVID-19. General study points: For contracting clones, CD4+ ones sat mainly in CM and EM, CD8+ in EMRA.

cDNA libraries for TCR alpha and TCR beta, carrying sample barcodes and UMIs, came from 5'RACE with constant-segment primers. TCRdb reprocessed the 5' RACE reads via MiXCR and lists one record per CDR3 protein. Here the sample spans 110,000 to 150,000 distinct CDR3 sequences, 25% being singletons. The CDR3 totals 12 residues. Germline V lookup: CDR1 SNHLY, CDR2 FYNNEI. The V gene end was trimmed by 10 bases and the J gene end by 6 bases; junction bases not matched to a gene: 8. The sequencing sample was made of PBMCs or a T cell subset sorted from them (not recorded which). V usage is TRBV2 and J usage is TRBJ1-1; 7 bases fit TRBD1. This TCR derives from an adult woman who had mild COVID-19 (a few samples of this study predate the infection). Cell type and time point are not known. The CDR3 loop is CATLGTEPEAFF. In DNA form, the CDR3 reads TGTGCCACCTTAGGGACAGAGCCTGAAGCTTTCTTT. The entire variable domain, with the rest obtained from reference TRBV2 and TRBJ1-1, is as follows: EPEVTQTPSHQVTQMGQEVILRCVPISNHLYFYWYRQILGQKVEFLVSFYNNEISEKSEIFDDQFSVERPDGSNFTLKIRSTKLEDSAMYFCATLGTEPEAFFGQGTRLTVV.